Included here is one T cell receptor (beta chain) sequence, with context. TCRdb's copy holds only in-frame clones and misses some; the assay was immunoSEQ multiplex PCR. The repertoire holds tens of thousands of clones, with 75% to 85% as singletons. Germline-derived CDR1 and CDR2 are SGHTA and FQGTGA. Trimming stripped 4 bases from V and 3 bases from J, with 12 bases between. The CDR3 covers 14 residues. This sample was included in a study of OX40 agonist ivuxolimab in advanced cancers. Study-level background: Patients received intravenous ivuxolimab every 2 weeks at 0.01 to 10 mg/kg.

The V call is TRBV7-3, the J call TRBJ2-5; a possible D gene is TRBD2 (6 bases). The specimen was CD4+ or CD8+ T cells sorted from blood, collected in a trial of the OX40 agonist ivuxolimab. This clonotype originated in an adult with an advanced solid tumor such as melanoma, head and neck, liver or kidney cancer. CDR3 DNA: TGTGCCAGCAGCTCGGGACTCGGTGAAGAGACCCAGTACTTC. Its translation: CASSSGLGEETQYF.